This T cell receptor beta chain was documented in a study of CD8+CD57+ T cells in acquired aplastic anemia. The CDR3 is 14 residues long. Unmatched junction bases numbered 2, after V lost 2 bases and J lost 4 bases. Germline-derived CDR1 and CDR2 are MNHEY and SVGEGT. Genomic DNA provided the template from which TCR beta VDJ and CDR3 profiles were obtained. A single record per CDR3 protein comes from TCRdb applying MiXCR to the reads. This sample carries a few hundred thousand distinct CDR3 sequences, around a third of them seen once, and the ten largest clones take around 0.82%. Only patients with CD8+CD57+ cell expansion on flow cytometry were chosen for sequencing.

The TCR was taken from a human donor with aplastic anemia. The chain combines TRBV6-2 or TRBV6-3 with TRBJ1-5; TRBD1 agrees at 7 bases. Sequencing was performed on sorted CD4+, CD8+, or CD8+CD57+ T cells (not recorded which) from PBMCs. The CDR3 here is CASSYVGQNQPQHF. CDR3 coding DNA: TGTGCCAGCAGTTACGTGGGACAGAATCAGCCCCAGCATTTT.